Below are 12 T cell receptor beta chains sequenced from a single sample in a study of blood T cell repertoires in COVID-19. Profiled with immunoSEQ multiplex PCR; TCRdb holds only in-frame clones, not every one. In the table there are under 200,000 clones, approximately 87% of which are singletons. The source material was peripheral blood. The receptors here all came from a young man with active or convalescent COVID-19.

The rearrangement joins TRBV19 to TRBJ2-2; D unresolved. CDR1 is LNHDA, CDR2 SQIVND, per germline (reference sequence). V was trimmed by 3 bases and J by 0 bases, leaving 11 bases between them. The CDR3 sequence is 16 residues long. The DNA of the CDR3 is TGTGCCAGTAGTATCGCACTTCTTGCGAACACCGGGGAGCTGTTTTTT. Protein: CASSIALLANTGELFF.

V usage is TRBV30 and J usage is TRBJ2-1, with 8 positions matching TRBD2. Germline CDR1 reads GTSNPN; CDR2 reads SVGIG (reference sequence). This CDR3 spans 15 amino acids. J was trimmed by 4 bases and V by 0 bases; bases with no gene match: 5. CDR3 sequence: CAWSVNAGGYNEQFF. CDR3 sequence (DNA): TGTGCCTGGAGTGTAAACGCGGGAGGATACAATGAGCAGTTCTTC.

V gene TRBV4-2 combines with J gene TRBJ1-2; 9 nucleotides align to TRBD1. The CDR3 is made up of 17 amino acids. V lost 0 bases and J lost 8; bases outside the gene matches: 13. The germline CDR1 and CDR2 sequences are LGHNA and YNFKEQ. This CDR3 is CASSQDSGTGTSQGYTF. CDR3 nucleotides: TGTGCCAGCAGCCAAGATTCAGGGACAGGGACAAGTCAGGGCTACACCTTC.

On this clone itself: This sequence is one base from a far larger clone and is likely a read error. V usage is TRBV12-3 or TRBV12-4 and J usage is TRBJ1-1; D gene ambiguous. Trimming removed 3 bases from V and 1 base from J, with 6 bases in between. This CDR3 is 13 amino acids long. CDR3 sequence: CASSFAGNTEAFF. In nucleotides, the CDR3 is TGTGCCAGCAGTTTCGCAGGGAACACTGAAGCTTTCTTT.

The chain has TRBV5-5 and TRBJ1-1; 7 positions match TRBD1. Germline values: CDR1 SGHKS, CDR2 YYEKEE (reference sequence). The CDR3 extends over 14 amino acids. J gave up 6 bases and V 4 bases, and 9 bases lay outside the gene matches. CDR3 sequence reads: CASSGRTGAPEAFF. The CDR3 region has the DNA TGTGCCAGCAGCGGACGGACAGGTGCCCCTGAAGCTTTCTTT.

The chain links TRBV6-5 to TRBJ2-7, with D tentatively TRBD2 (5 bases). V shed 6 bases and J shed 2 bases, with 11 bases lying between them. The CDR3 consists of 13 residues. Germline V gene lookup returns CDR1 MNHEY and CDR2 SVGAGI. CDR3 region: CASREEQTYEQYV. CDR3 in DNA: TGTGCCAGCAGGGAGGAGCAAACCTACGAGCAGTACGTC.

The gene calls are TRBV5-4 and TRBJ2-3; 10 nucleotides match TRBD2. The CDR3 contains 16 residues. CDR1 is SGHNT and CDR2 is YYREEE in the germline V gene (reference sequence). Germline trimming cut 4 bases from V and 1 base from J; bases unmatched to any gene: 6. The CDR3 nucleotides read TGTGCCAGCAGCCAGGGACTAGCGCCCCGCACAGATACGCAGTATTTT. It translates to CASSQGLAPRTDTQYF.

The CDR3 DNA follows: TGTGCCAGCAGTTTCCAACGGGGGGTAGATACGCAGTATTTT. Its translation is CASSFQRGVDTQYF. V gene TRBV27 combines with J gene TRBJ2-3, with 7 positions matching TRBD2. The CDR3 contains 14 residues. Per germline, CDR1 MNHEY and CDR2 SMNVEV (reference sequence). V trimming: 3 bases; J trimming: 5 bases; junction bases outside the gene matches: 5.

The chain carries TRBV25-1 and TRBJ2-7; 7 positions match TRBD2. This CDR3 has 13 residues. V lost 1 base, J lost 6 bases, and 3 bases stayed unmatched. Germline V gene data show CDR1 as MGHDK and CDR2 as SYGVNS. The CDR3 sequence: CASSESWGGEQYF. As DNA, the CDR3 is TGTGCCAGCAGTGAATCGTGGGGGGGCGAGCAGTACTTC.

The chain is built from TRBV5-1 and TRBJ1-1, with D maybe TRBD1 (6 bases). In germline, CDR1 is SGHRS, CDR2 YFSETQ. V gave up 1 base and J gave up 4 bases, with 14 bases separating them. The CDR3 is 15 amino acids. The CDR3 here is CASSLISTGSTEAFF. The CDR3 nucleotides are TGCGCCAGCAGCTTGATCTCTACAGGGAGCACTGAAGCTTTCTTT.

This clone has just a few counts. The chain links TRBV12-3 or TRBV12-4 to TRBJ1-5; D is possibly TRBD1 (6 bases). The CDR3 totals 13 residues. V was clipped by 6 bases and J by 7 bases, with 13 bases between them. The CDR3 bases are TGTGCCAGCAGCTACAGGGCCGGGCAGCCCCAGCATTTT. As protein: CASSYRAGQPQHF.

This rearrangement joins TRBV24-1 to TRBJ2-5; D ambiguous. The CDR3 runs to 14 residues. Germline V gene lookup returns CDR1 KGHDR and CDR2 SFDVKD. The ends were cut back, 6 bases at V and 0 bases at J, with 10 bases in the middle. CDR3 loop: CATSRTEYQETQYF. DNA of the CDR3: TGTGCCACCAGTCGTACCGAGTACCAAGAGACCCAGTACTTC.